This TCR beta chain was obtained from a study of cytotoxic CD8 clonotypes in ibrutinib-treated CLL. The method was immunoSEQ multiplex PCR; TCRdb's version includes in-frame clones alone and lacks a portion of them. The sample lists 150,000 to 200,000 clones; roughly 90% were seen once. Trimming took 1 base from V and 7 from J; bases not matched to a gene: 7. The CDR3 is made up of 15 amino acids. Per germline, CDR1 SGHRS and CDR2 YFSETQ. This specimen consisted of PBMCs, obtained at disease progression, from a patient treated with ibrutinib. The chain couples TRBV5-1 to TRBJ2-2, with TRBD1 identical over 7 bases. The TCR sequence derives from a human donor with chronic lymphocytic leukemia. The CDR3 loop is CASSLLRDSRGELFF. The CDR3 DNA is TGCGCCAGCAGCTTGCTCCGGGACAGTCGCGGGGAGCTGTTTTTT.